This is a list of T cell receptor beta chains from one sample in a study of T cells in Graves' hyperthyroidism and ophthalmopathy. TCRdb re-called the multiplex PCR reads through MiXCR, storing one row per CDR3 protein. The table lists roughly 530,000 distinct CDR3 sequences, more than 15% of them singletons. The source material was blood. These receptors all come from a young woman with Graves' ophthalmopathy. Each CDR3 is given with its conserved first and last residue. D genes are given only for firm matches. Clone sizes are given selectively: once, few, many, or a class where the clone is expanded.

V gene: TRBV9
D gene: TRBD1
J gene: TRBJ2-7
CDR3 length: 14
clone size: -
CDR3 DNA: TGTGCCAGCAGTTCCGGGACAGGGGGGCACGAGCAGTACTTC
CDR3 protein: CASSSGTGGHEQYF

V gene: TRBV2
D gene: -
J gene: TRBJ2-1
CDR3 length: 13
clone size: many
CDR3 DNA: TGTGCCAGCAGAACAGGACAGCGCAATGAGCAGTTCTTC
CDR3 protein: CASRTGQRNEQFF

V gene: TRBV3-1
D gene: TRBD2
J gene: TRBJ2-3
CDR3 length: 16
clone size: many
CDR3 DNA: TGTGCCAGCAGCCAAGATCTTACTGGCGGGAGGAAAACGCAGTATTTT
CDR3 protein: CASSQDLTGGRKTQYF

V gene: TRBV19
D gene: TRBD2
J gene: TRBJ2-1
CDR3 length: 17
clone size: -
CDR3 DNA: TGTGCCAGTAGTATAGACTTGACTAGCGGGACCTACAATGAGCAGTTCTTC
CDR3 protein: CASSIDLTSGTYNEQFF

V gene: TRBV4-3
D gene: -
J gene: TRBJ2-1
CDR3 length: 13
clone size: few
CDR3 DNA: TGCGCCAGCAGCCAAACCCATCCTCACGAGCAGTTCTTC
CDR3 protein: CASSQTHPHEQFF

V gene: TRBV7-3
D gene: -
J gene: TRBJ2-7
CDR3 length: 13
clone size: many
CDR3 DNA: TGTGCCAGCAGCTTAAAGGGGGGTTTAGAGCAGTACTTC
CDR3 protein: CASSLKGGLEQYF

V gene: TRBV4-3
D gene: -
J gene: TRBJ2-7
CDR3 length: 15
clone size: many
CDR3 DNA: TGCGCCAGCAGCCAAAGTAGGAGGGCCTCCTACGAGCAGTACTTC
CDR3 protein: CASSQSRRASYEQYF

V gene: TRBV28
D gene: -
J gene: TRBJ2-4
CDR3 length: 13
clone size: many
CDR3 DNA: TGTGCCAGCAGTTTAGGATCCAAAAACATTCAGTACTTC
CDR3 protein: CASSLGSKNIQYF

V gene: TRBV12-3/TRBV12-4
D gene: -
J gene: TRBJ1-5
CDR3 length: 14
clone size: many
CDR3 DNA: TGTGCCAGCAGTTCGGACACTAGCAATCAGCCCCAGCATTTT
CDR3 protein: CASSSDTSNQPQHF

V gene: TRBV6-1
D gene: -
J gene: TRBJ1-2
CDR3 length: 12
clone size: many
CDR3 DNA: TGTGCCAGGGCGGACAGTCCCTATGGCTACACCTTC
CDR3 protein: CARADSPYGYTF

V gene: TRBV13
D gene: TRBD1
J gene: TRBJ1-1
CDR3 length: 14
clone size: many
CDR3 DNA: TGTGCCAGCAGCTTACGAGGGGGCGAGACTGAAGCTTTCTTT
CDR3 protein: CASSLRGGETEAFF

V gene: TRBV29-1
D gene: TRBD1
J gene: TRBJ2-7
CDR3 length: 14
clone size: many
CDR3 DNA: TGCAGCGTGAGCGACAGGGTGTACCCCTACGAGCAGTACTTC
CDR3 protein: CSVSDRVYPYEQYF

V gene: TRBV19
D gene: TRBD1
J gene: TRBJ2-7
CDR3 length: 17
clone size: few
CDR3 DNA: TGTGCCAGTAGTAAGGGATCGCGGCAGGGGGCCACCTACGAGCAGTACTTC
CDR3 protein: CASSKGSRQGATYEQYF

V gene: TRBV7-2
D gene: -
J gene: TRBJ2-3
CDR3 length: 14
clone size: -
CDR3 DNA: TGTGCCAGCAGAACTCCGCTCCAGGTGGATACGCAGTATTTT
CDR3 protein: CASRTPLQVDTQYF

V gene: TRBV3-1
D gene: TRBD1
J gene: TRBJ1-4
CDR3 length: 18
clone size: -
CDR3 DNA: TGTGCCAGCAGCCAAGGTCCGACCGCGACAGGGGGCGTGAAAAAACTGTTTTTT
CDR3 protein: CASSQGPTATGGVKKLFF

V gene: TRBV6-1
D gene: -
J gene: TRBJ2-3
CDR3 length: 14
clone size: many
CDR3 DNA: TGTGCCAGCAGACGCCGTCTGGCCACAGATACGCAGTATTTT
CDR3 protein: CASRRRLATDTQYF

V gene: TRBV20-1
D gene: TRBD1
J gene: TRBJ1-4
CDR3 length: 17
clone size: few
CDR3 DNA: TGCAGTGCTAGGTACCGGGACAGGGCCGCCTTAAGTGAAAAACTGTTTTTT
CDR3 protein: CSARYRDRAALSEKLFF

V gene: TRBV7-2
D gene: TRBD1
J gene: TRBJ2-2
CDR3 length: 16
clone size: many
CDR3 DNA: TGTGCCAGCAGCTTAAGGGACAGATTGCGTCCCGGGGAGCTGTTTTTT
CDR3 protein: CASSLRDRLRPGELFF

V gene: TRBV7-9
D gene: TRBD2
J gene: TRBJ2-1
CDR3 length: 14
clone size: -
CDR3 DNA: TGTGCCAGCAGCTTAGGGACTAGCGGGAGTTGGCAGTTCTTC
CDR3 protein: CASSLGTSGSWQFF

V gene: TRBV12-3/TRBV12-4
D gene: -
J gene: TRBJ2-1
CDR3 length: 15
clone size: -
CDR3 DNA: TGTGCCAGCAAAACACAGGGATACTCCTACAATGAGCAGTTCTTC
CDR3 protein: CASKTQGYSYNEQFF

V gene: TRBV9
D gene: TRBD1
J gene: TRBJ2-2
CDR3 length: 17
clone size: -
CDR3 DNA: TGTGCCAGCAGCGGGGACAGGGGGATCGCGAACACCGGGGAGCTGTTTTTT
CDR3 protein: CASSGDRGIANTGELFF

V gene: TRBV7-9
D gene: -
J gene: TRBJ2-7
CDR3 length: 12
clone size: many
CDR3 DNA: TGTGCCAGCAGCTTAAGATCCCCCGAGCAGTACTTC
CDR3 protein: CASSLRSPEQYF

V gene: TRBV28
D gene: TRBD1
J gene: TRBJ2-7
CDR3 length: 15
clone size: many
CDR3 DNA: TGTGCCAGCAGTACCCCGGGACAGACAACCTACGAGCAGTACTTC
CDR3 protein: CASSTPGQTTYEQYF

V gene: TRBV20-1
D gene: -
J gene: TRBJ2-5
CDR3 length: 13
clone size: -
CDR3 DNA: TGCAGTGCTAGCTCAGGGTTACAAGAGACCCAGTACTTC
CDR3 protein: CSASSGLQETQYF

V gene: TRBV27
D gene: TRBD2
J gene: TRBJ2-7
CDR3 length: 15
clone size: many
CDR3 DNA: TGTGCCAGCAGTCCTAGCGGGGGAGGGGACTACGAGCAGTACTTC
CDR3 protein: CASSPSGGGDYEQYF

V gene: TRBV12-3/TRBV12-4
D gene: -
J gene: TRBJ1-1
CDR3 length: 13
clone size: many
CDR3 DNA: TGTGCCAGCGGGTATACAGTGAACACTGAAGCTTTCTTT
CDR3 protein: CASGYTVNTEAFF

V gene: TRBV3-1
D gene: TRBD1
J gene: TRBJ1-4
CDR3 length: 16
clone size: -
CDR3 DNA: TGTGCCAGCAGCCAGAGGGGAGGACAGGGTCATGAAAAACTGTTTTTT
CDR3 protein: CASSQRGGQGHEKLFF

V gene: TRBV13
D gene: -
J gene: TRBJ1-3
CDR3 length: 15
clone size: few
CDR3 DNA: TGTGCCAGCAGCTTGGGACTGTACTCTGGAAACACCATATATTTT
CDR3 protein: CASSLGLYSGNTIYF

V gene: TRBV6-1
D gene: -
J gene: TRBJ1-6
CDR3 length: 14
clone size: -
CDR3 DNA: TGTGCCAGCAGTGATATACAGACCAATTCACCCCTCCACTTT
CDR3 protein: CASSDIQTNSPLHF

V gene: TRBV6-1
D gene: -
J gene: TRBJ2-3
CDR3 length: 14
clone size: -
CDR3 DNA: TGTGCCAGCAGGTCTGGGGTGGCCACAGATACGCAGTATTTT
CDR3 protein: CASRSGVATDTQYF

V gene: TRBV19
D gene: TRBD1
J gene: TRBJ1-1
CDR3 length: 15
clone size: few
CDR3 DNA: TGTGCCAGTAGCTTAGGACAGGGGGTTCGCACTGAAGCTTTCTTT
CDR3 protein: CASSLGQGVRTEAFF

V gene: TRBV19
D gene: TRBD2
J gene: TRBJ2-1
CDR3 length: 15
clone size: few
CDR3 DNA: TGTGCCAGTAGTATACAAAGCGGGGAGAGAAATGAGCAGTTCTTC
CDR3 protein: CASSIQSGERNEQFF

V gene: TRBV10-2
D gene: -
J gene: TRBJ1-1
CDR3 length: 13
clone size: -
CDR3 DNA: TGCGCCAGCACGCGCAGCCGAAACACTGAAGCTTTCTTT
CDR3 protein: CASTRSRNTEAFF

V gene: TRBV27
D gene: -
J gene: TRBJ2-3
CDR3 length: 17
clone size: many
CDR3 DNA: TGTGCCAGCAGTTTACGGGCTAGGTCTCGTTCGGTGGATACGCAGTATTTT
CDR3 protein: CASSLRARSRSVDTQYF

V gene: TRBV29-1
D gene: -
J gene: TRBJ1-1
CDR3 length: 13
clone size: few
CDR3 DNA: TGCAGCGTTGAGATATTAGGGGTCCCTGAAGCTTTCTTT
CDR3 protein: CSVEILGVPEAFF

V gene: TRBV28
D gene: TRBD1
J gene: TRBJ2-7
CDR3 length: 15
clone size: -
CDR3 DNA: TGTGCCAGCAGTCGGGACAGGGTTAGCAGGGACGAGCAGTACTTC
CDR3 protein: CASSRDRVSRDEQYF

V gene: TRBV20-1
D gene: TRBD2
J gene: TRBJ2-7
CDR3 length: 14
clone size: many
CDR3 DNA: TGCAGTGCTGGGACTAGCGGGAGTCGGCATGAGCAGTACTTC
CDR3 protein: CSAGTSGSRHEQYF

V gene: TRBV27
D gene: TRBD1
J gene: TRBJ1-2
CDR3 length: 15
clone size: many
CDR3 DNA: TGTGCCAGCAGCCTTAGACAGGGGGCGGGCTATGGCTACACCTTC
CDR3 protein: CASSLRQGAGYGYTF

V gene: TRBV2
D gene: -
J gene: TRBJ1-4
CDR3 length: 13
clone size: many
CDR3 DNA: TGTGCCAGCAGCCGGGCCCTTAATGAAAAACTGTTTTTT
CDR3 protein: CASSRALNEKLFF

V gene: TRBV15
D gene: -
J gene: TRBJ2-5
CDR3 length: 14
clone size: -
CDR3 DNA: TGTGCCACCAGCAAACCAGGGAGGAAAGAGACCCAGTACTTC
CDR3 protein: CATSKPGRKETQYF

V gene: TRBV10-3
D gene: -
J gene: TRBJ2-2
CDR3 length: 13
clone size: few
CDR3 DNA: TGTGCCATCAGTGAGGAGGTTCCCGGGGAGCTGTTTTTT
CDR3 protein: CAISEEVPGELFF

V gene: TRBV6-1
D gene: TRBD1
J gene: TRBJ1-5
CDR3 length: 17
clone size: -
CDR3 DNA: TGTGCCAGCATCCGGGACAGGGGGCATGTGAGCAATCAGCCCCAGCATTTT
CDR3 protein: CASIRDRGHVSNQPQHF

V gene: TRBV11-2
D gene: -
J gene: TRBJ2-7
CDR3 length: 16
clone size: -
CDR3 DNA: TGTGCCAGCAGCTTAGAAGGCGGGGAGGTGGGCTACGAGCAGTACTTC
CDR3 protein: CASSLEGGEVGYEQYF

V gene: TRBV6-6
D gene: -
J gene: TRBJ1-2
CDR3 length: 15
clone size: few
CDR3 DNA: TGTGCCAGCAGTTACTCCGACATTCCTAACTATGGCTACACCTTC
CDR3 protein: CASSYSDIPNYGYTF

V gene: TRBV28
D gene: TRBD2
J gene: TRBJ2-2
CDR3 length: 18
clone size: many
CDR3 DNA: TGTGCCAGCAGTTCACTAGCGGAGGGGATAAAGAACACCGGGGAGCTGTTTTTT
CDR3 protein: CASSSLAEGIKNTGELFF

V gene: TRBV7-9
D gene: TRBD2
J gene: TRBJ2-4
CDR3 length: 14
clone size: many
CDR3 DNA: TGTGCCAGCAGCTCCGAGCGGGAGAGGGACATTCAGTACTTC
CDR3 protein: CASSSERERDIQYF

V gene: TRBV3-1
D gene: -
J gene: TRBJ2-7
CDR3 length: 16
clone size: many
CDR3 DNA: TGTGCCAGCAGCCAAGATCGAGAACCCCCAGCCTACGAGCAGTACTTC
CDR3 protein: CASSQDREPPAYEQYF

V gene: TRBV20-1
D gene: TRBD2
J gene: TRBJ2-5
CDR3 length: 15
clone size: few
CDR3 DNA: TGCAGTGCTAGAGATTCTAGCGGGAGTACAGAGACCCAGTACTTC
CDR3 protein: CSARDSSGSTETQYF

V gene: TRBV7-7
D gene: TRBD2
J gene: TRBJ2-1
CDR3 length: 15
clone size: few
CDR3 DNA: TGTGCTAGCAGCCTTAGCCTAGCGGAGTACAATGAGCAGTTCTTC
CDR3 protein: CASSLSLAEYNEQFF

V gene: TRBV11-2
D gene: -
J gene: TRBJ2-1
CDR3 length: 14
clone size: many
CDR3 DNA: TGTGCCAGCAGCCGGACGGGGACTGGCAATGAGCAGTTCTTC
CDR3 protein: CASSRTGTGNEQFF

V gene: TRBV4-1
D gene: TRBD1
J gene: TRBJ2-7
CDR3 length: 15
clone size: few
CDR3 DNA: TGCGCCAGCAGCCAAGAGGGGCAGGGGGCCCACGAGCAGTACTTC
CDR3 protein: CASSQEGQGAHEQYF

V gene: TRBV29-1
D gene: -
J gene: TRBJ1-2
CDR3 length: 9
clone size: few
CDR3 DNA: TGCAGCGAGAATGTAGGCTACACCTTC
CDR3 protein: CSENVGYTF

V gene: TRBV9
D gene: TRBD1
J gene: TRBJ1-4
CDR3 length: 13
clone size: -
CDR3 DNA: TGTGCCAGCAGCGGGACAGGGGGTCAGAAACTGTTTTTT
CDR3 protein: CASSGTGGQKLFF

V gene: TRBV2
D gene: -
J gene: TRBJ1-2
CDR3 length: 14
clone size: many
CDR3 DNA: TGTGCCAGCAGTGAGAACGTCGAGAACTATGGCTACACCTTC
CDR3 protein: CASSENVENYGYTF